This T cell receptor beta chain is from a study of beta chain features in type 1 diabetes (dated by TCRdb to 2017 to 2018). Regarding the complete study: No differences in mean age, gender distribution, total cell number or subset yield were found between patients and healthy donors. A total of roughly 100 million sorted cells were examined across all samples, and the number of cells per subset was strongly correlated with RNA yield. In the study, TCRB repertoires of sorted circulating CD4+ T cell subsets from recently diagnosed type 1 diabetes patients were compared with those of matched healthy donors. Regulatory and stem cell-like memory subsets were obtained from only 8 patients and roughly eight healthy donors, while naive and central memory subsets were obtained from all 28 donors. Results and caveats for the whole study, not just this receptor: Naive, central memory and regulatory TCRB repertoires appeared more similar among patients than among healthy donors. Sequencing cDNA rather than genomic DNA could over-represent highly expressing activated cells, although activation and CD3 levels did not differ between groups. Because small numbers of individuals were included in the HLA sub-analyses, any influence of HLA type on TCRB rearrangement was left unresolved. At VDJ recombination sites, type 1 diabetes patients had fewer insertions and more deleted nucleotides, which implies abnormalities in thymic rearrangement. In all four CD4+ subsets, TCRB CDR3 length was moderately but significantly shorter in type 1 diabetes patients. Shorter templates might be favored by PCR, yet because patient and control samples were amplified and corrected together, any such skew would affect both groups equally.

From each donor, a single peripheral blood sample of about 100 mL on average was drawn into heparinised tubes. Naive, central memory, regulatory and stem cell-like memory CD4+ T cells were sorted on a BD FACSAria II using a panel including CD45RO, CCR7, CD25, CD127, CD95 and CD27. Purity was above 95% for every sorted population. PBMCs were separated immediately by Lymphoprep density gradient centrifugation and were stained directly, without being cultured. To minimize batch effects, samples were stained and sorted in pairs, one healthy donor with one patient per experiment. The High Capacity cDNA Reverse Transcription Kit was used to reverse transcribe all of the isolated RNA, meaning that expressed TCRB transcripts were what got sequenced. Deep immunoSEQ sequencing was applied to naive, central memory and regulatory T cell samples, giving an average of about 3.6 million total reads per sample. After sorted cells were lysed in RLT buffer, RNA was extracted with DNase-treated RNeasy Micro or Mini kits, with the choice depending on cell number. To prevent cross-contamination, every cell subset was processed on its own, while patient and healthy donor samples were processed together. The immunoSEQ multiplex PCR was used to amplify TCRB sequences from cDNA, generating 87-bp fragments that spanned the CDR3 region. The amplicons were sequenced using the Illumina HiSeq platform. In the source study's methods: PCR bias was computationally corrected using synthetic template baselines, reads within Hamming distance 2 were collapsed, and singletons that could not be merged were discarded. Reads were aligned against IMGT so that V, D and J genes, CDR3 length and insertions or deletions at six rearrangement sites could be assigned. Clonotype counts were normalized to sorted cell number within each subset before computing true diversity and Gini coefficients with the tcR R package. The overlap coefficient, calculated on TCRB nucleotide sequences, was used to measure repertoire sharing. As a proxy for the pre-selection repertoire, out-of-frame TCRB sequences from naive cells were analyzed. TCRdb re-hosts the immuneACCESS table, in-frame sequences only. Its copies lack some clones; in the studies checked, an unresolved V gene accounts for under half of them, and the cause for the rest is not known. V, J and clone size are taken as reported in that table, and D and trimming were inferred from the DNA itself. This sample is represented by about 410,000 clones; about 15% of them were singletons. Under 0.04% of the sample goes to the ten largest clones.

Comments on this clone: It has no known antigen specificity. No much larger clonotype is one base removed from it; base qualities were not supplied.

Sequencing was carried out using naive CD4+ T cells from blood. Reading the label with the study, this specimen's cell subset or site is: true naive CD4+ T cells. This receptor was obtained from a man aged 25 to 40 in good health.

For the CDR3, the sequence is CASRTVEGLSGYTF. The DNA sequence reads TGTGCCAGCAGGACCGTGGAAGGGCTCTCTGGCTACACCTTC. The chain links TRBV5-4 with TRBJ1-2; there is no confident call for the D gene. CDR1 SGHNT and CDR2 YYREEE were looked up in the germline V gene (reference sequence). The CDR3 runs 14 amino acids, cysteine and phenylalanine included. The entry retains the CDR3 DNA only, 42 bases that are in frame from base 1. Relative to germline, V is 5 bases shorter and J is 7 bases shorter, with 18 bases between their ends.